The 13 T cell receptor beta chains below all came from one sample that was sequenced in a study of T cell responses to AZD1222 COVID-19 vaccine. The assay was immunoSEQ multiplex PCR, and TCRdb's table has in-frame clones only and misses some. This table holds about 140,000 clones, approximately 91% found once. The starting material was peripheral blood, obtained 28 days after the second AZD1222 dose. The origin of the receptors is an adult who received the AZD1222 COVID-19 vaccine.

This clone showed up just a few times. The rearrangement uses TRBV7-9 and TRBJ1-2; D is unclear. The length of the CDR3 is 14 residues. V was pared by 0 bases and J by 6 bases, with 11 bases between. The germline CDR1 and CDR2 sequences are SEHNR and FQNEAQ (reference sequence). CDR3 amino acids: CASSLAWEVDGYTF. CDR3 nucleotide sequence: TGTGCCAGCAGCTTAGCTTGGGAGGTAGATGGCTACACCTTC.

With regard to this clone: The sample holds other DNA sequences that translate to the same CDR3. The gene calls are TRBV9 and TRBJ2-1; D gene uncertain. In germline, CDR1 is SGDLS, CDR2 YYNGEE. Trimming stripped 0 bases from V and 5 bases from J, with 3 bases between. This CDR3 is built from 12 residues. CDR3 region: CASSVGDNEQFF. The CDR3 DNA reads TGTGCCAGCAGCGTAGGGGACAATGAGCAGTTCTTC.

The chain combines TRBV19 with TRBJ2-1, with 7 bases lining up with TRBD1. The CDR3 extends over 15 amino acids. J lost 4 bases, V lost 6 bases, and 9 bases had no gene match. Germline V lookup: CDR1 LNHDA, CDR2 SQIVND (reference sequence). CDR3 sequence (DNA): TGTGCCAGTAGGGGAGACAGGGAACAATACAATGAGCAGTTCTTC. Its protein product is CASRGDREQYNEQFF.

The genes are TRBV7-8 and TRBJ1-5; no reliable D call. Between the trimmed V and J ends, which lost 0 bases and 7 bases, there was a span of 4 bases. This CDR3 contains 12 residues. CDR1 is SGHVS, CDR2 FQNEAQ, per germline. Here the CDR3 DNA reads TGTGCCAGCAGCTTAGCTTCCCAGCCCCAGCATTTT. It yields the protein CASSLASQPQHF.

The chain has TRBV5-4 and TRBJ1-6; possible D gene TRBD1, 5 bases. Between the trimmed V and J ends, which lost 1 base and 1 base, there was a span of 6 bases. The CDR3 covers 15 residues. In germline, CDR1 is SGHNT, CDR2 YYREEE (reference sequence). In DNA form, the CDR3 reads TGTGCCAGCAGCTTGCAGGGATCCTATAATTCACCCCTCCACTTT. This codes for CASSLQGSYNSPLHF. The full variable domain, with the rest looked up from reference TRBV5-4 and TRBJ1-6, is ETGVTQSPTHLIKTRGQQVTLRCSSQSGHNTVSWYQQALGQGPQFIFQYYREEENGRGNFPPRFSGLQFPNYSSELNVNALELDDSALYLCASSLQGSYNSPLHFGNGTRLTVT.

This clone was recorded only once. The chain is built from TRBV19 and TRBJ1-2; perhaps TRBD1 as D (5 bases). The CDR3 spans 13 residues. Trimming left V 5 bases short and J 3 bases short, with 10 bases between. Germline V gene sequence: CDR1 LNHDA, CDR2 SQIVND (reference sequence). The CDR3 loop is CASSGWGDYGYTF. In DNA, the CDR3 is TGTGCCAGTAGTGGTTGGGGGGACTATGGCTACACCTTC.

The chain carries TRBV19 and TRBJ2-7, with 11 bases lining up with TRBD2. Germline CDR1 reads LNHDA; CDR2 reads SQIVND (reference sequence). The V gene end was trimmed by 7 bases and the J gene end by 2 bases; junction bases not matched to a gene: 4. This CDR3 contains 14 residues. CDR3: CASISGRAPYEQYF. The CDR3 DNA is TGTGCCAGTATTAGCGGGAGGGCCCCCTACGAGCAGTACTTC.

This clone has only one observation. The rearrangement uses TRBV19 and TRBJ2-2; D possibly matches TRBD1 or TRBD2 (6 bases each). Germline CDR1 and CDR2: LNHDA and SQIVND (reference sequence). Trimming took off 5 bases at V and 5 bases at J, with 15 bases between the two ends. CDR3 size: 15 residues. In nucleotides, the CDR3 is TGTGCCAGTAGTTCGGGACACGGGAGAACCGGGGAGCTGTTTTTT. Residues: CASSSGHGRTGELFF.

CDR3 sequence: CASSLTGQRHRMMPQHF. The CDR3 DNA reads as TGTGCCAGCAGTTTAACAGGACAGCGTCACCGTATGATGCCCCAGCATTTT. J is TRBJ1-5 and V is TRBV28, with D possibly TRBD1 on 6 matching bases. The CDR3 spans 17 residues. The V and J ends lost 2 bases and 9 bases respectively, with 23 bases between them. The germline V gene encodes CDR1 MDHEN and CDR2 SYDVKM.

The chain has TRBV13 and TRBJ2-7; D call uncertain. Germline V gene sequence: CDR1 PRHDT, CDR2 FYEKMQ (reference sequence). V was shortened by 5 bases and J by 5 bases, with 19 bases between the two germline ends. The CDR3 covers 15 residues. In DNA, the CDR3 is TGTGCCAGCAGCCGAGTAGTCGTAGGGTCGCACGAGCAGTACTTC. Amino acids: CASSRVVVGSHEQYF. Using reference TRBV13 and TRBJ2-7 for the parts outside the CDR3, the full variable domain is AAGVIQSPRHLIKEKRETATLKCYPIPRHDTVYWYQQGPGQDPQFLISFYEKMQSDKGSIPDRFSAQQFSDYHSELNMSSLELGDSALYFCASSRVVVGSHEQYFGPGTRLTVT.

This clone showed up just once. The chain has TRBV18 and TRBJ1-5, with D uncertain. Trimming pared 2 bases from V and 4 bases from J, leaving 6 bases between. The germline V gene has CDR1 KGHSH and CDR2 LQKENI. CDR3 length equals 13 residues. CDR3 bases: TGTGCCAGCTCACCAGCCGAGAATCAGCCCCAGCATTTT. Protein: CASSPAENQPQHF. The full variable domain, completed using reference TRBV18 and TRBJ1-5, is NAGVMQNPRHLVRRRGQEARLRCSPMKGHSHVYWYRQLPEEGLKFMVYLQKENIIDESGMPKERFSAEFPKEGPSILRIQQVVRGDSAAYFCASSPAENQPQHFGDGTRLSIL.

The V call is TRBV6-2 or TRBV6-3, the J call TRBJ1-1; D gene unclear. Germline V gene lookup returns CDR1 MNHEY and CDR2 SVGEGT. This CDR3 region has 13 residues. V shed 4 bases and J shed 4 bases, with 10 bases lying between them. This CDR3 is CASSLARSTEAFF. The CDR3 region has the DNA TGTGCCAGCAGTTTGGCCCGAAGCACTGAAGCTTTCTTT.

The chain uses TRBV6-5 and TRBJ1-1, with D possibly being TRBD1 (5 bases). The CDR3 spans 14 residues. Trimming removed 2 bases at V and 5 bases at J, with 12 bases between. Per germline, CDR1 MNHEY and CDR2 SVGAGI. Here the CDR3 DNA reads TGTGCCAGCAGTTACCCAGGGTTCGGGACTGAAGCTTTCTTT. Translated: CASSYPGFGTEAFF.